The sample holds one count of the clone carrying this T cell receptor beta chain. The data were obtained in a study of cytomegalovirus exposure and HLA in healthy donors. The PCR ran on 60 Vbeta and 13 Jbeta primers. Measured with immunoSEQ multiplex PCR; TCRdb has only the in-frame clones, and not every one. The sample has 120,000 to 150,000 clones, around 80% seen once. The ends were cut back, 5 bases at V and 1 base at J, with 11 bases in the middle. CDR1 and CDR2 (germline): MNHEY, SVGAGI. The CDR3 sequence is 14 residues long. The source is a man aged 35 to 55 in good health and CMV-seronegative. Sequenced material: PBMCs. The V call is TRBV6-5, the J call TRBJ1-2; D is perhaps TRBD1 (6 bases). The CDR3 reads CASSELQGNYGYTF. The CDR3 coding sequence is TGTGCCAGCAGTGAGCTACAGGGTAACTATGGCTACACCTTC.